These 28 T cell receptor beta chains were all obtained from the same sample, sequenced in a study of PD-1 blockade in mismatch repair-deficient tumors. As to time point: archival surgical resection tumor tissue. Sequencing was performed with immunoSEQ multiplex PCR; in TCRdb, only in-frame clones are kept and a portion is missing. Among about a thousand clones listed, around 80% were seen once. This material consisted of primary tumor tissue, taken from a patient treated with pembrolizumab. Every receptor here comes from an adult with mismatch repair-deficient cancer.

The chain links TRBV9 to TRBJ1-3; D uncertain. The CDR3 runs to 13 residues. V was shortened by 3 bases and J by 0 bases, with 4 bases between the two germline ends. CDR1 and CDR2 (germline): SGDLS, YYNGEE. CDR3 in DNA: TGTGCCAGCAGCGCGAACTCTGGAAACACCATATATTTT. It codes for CASSANSGNTIYF.

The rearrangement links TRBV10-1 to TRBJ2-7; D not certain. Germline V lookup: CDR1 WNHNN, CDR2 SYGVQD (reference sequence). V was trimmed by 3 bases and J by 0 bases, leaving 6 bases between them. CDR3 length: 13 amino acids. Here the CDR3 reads CASSDSHSYEQYF. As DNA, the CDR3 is TGCGCCAGCAGTGATTCCCACTCCTACGAGCAGTACTTC.

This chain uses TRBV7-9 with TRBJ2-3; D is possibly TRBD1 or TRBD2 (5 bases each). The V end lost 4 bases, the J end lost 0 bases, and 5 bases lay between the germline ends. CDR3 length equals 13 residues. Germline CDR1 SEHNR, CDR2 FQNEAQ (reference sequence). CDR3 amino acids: CASSWDSTDTQYF. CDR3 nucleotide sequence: TGTGCCAGCAGCTGGGACAGCACAGATACGCAGTATTTT.

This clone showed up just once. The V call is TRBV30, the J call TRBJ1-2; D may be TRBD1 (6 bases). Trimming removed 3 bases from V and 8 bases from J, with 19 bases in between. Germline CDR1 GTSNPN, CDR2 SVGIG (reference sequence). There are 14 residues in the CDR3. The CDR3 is CAWRETGMGKGYTF. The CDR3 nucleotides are TGTGCCTGGAGGGAAACAGGGATGGGAAAAGGCTACACCTTC.

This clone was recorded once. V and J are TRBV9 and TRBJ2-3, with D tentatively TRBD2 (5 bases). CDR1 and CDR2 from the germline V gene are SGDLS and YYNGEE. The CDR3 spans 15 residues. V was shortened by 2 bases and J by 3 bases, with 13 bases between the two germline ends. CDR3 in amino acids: CASSVEGGRTDTQYF. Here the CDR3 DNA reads TGTGCCAGCAGCGTCGAGGGCGGTAGAACAGATACGCAGTATTTT. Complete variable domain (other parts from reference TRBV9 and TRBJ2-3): DSGVTQTPKHLITATGQRVTLRCSPRSGDLSVYWYQQSLDQGLQFLIQYYNGEERAKGNILERFSAQQFPDLHSELNLSSLELGDSALYFCASSVEGGRTDTQYFGPGTRLTVL.

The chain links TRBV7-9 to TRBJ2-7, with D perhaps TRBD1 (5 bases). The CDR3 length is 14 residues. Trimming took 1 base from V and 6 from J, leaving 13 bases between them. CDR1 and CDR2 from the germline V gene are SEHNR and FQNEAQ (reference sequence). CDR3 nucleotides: TGTGCCAGCAGCTTAGTTTCTGGGGCGAGCGAGCAGTACTTC. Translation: CASSLVSGASEQYF.

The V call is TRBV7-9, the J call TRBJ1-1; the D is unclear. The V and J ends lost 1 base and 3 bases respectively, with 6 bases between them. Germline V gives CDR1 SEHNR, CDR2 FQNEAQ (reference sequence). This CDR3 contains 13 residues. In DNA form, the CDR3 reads TGTGCCAGCAGCTTAGTAACGGACACTGAAGCTTTCTTT. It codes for CASSLVTDTEAFF.

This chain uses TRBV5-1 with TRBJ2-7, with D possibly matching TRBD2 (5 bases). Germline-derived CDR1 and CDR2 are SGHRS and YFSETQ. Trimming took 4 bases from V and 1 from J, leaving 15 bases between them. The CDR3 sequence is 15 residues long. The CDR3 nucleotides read TGCGCCAGCAGCCTCCCTTGGAGCGGTTCCTACGAGCAGTACTTC. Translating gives CASSLPWSGSYEQYF.

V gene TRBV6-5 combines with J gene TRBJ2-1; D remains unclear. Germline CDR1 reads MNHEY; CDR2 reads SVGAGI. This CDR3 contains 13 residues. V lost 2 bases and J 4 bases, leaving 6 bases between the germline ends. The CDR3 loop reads CASSYGLYNEQFF. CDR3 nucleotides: TGTGCCAGCAGTTACGGGTTGTACAATGAGCAGTTCTTC.

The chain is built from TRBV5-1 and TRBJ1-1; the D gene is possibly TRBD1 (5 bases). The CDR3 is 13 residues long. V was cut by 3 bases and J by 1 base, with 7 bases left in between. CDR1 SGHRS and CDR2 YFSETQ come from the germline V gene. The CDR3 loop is CASSSQGNTEAFF. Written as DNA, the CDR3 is TGCGCCAGCAGCTCCCAGGGGAACACTGAAGCTTTCTTT.

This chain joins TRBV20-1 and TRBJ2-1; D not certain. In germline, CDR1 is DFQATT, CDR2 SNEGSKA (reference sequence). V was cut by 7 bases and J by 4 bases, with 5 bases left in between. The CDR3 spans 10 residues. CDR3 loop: CSVSYNEQFF. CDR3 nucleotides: TGCAGTGTCTCATACAATGAGCAGTTCTTC.

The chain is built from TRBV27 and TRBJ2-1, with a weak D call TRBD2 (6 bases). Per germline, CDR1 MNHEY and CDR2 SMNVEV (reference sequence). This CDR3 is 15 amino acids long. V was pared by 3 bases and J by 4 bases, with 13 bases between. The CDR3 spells CASSFYGGKYNEQFF. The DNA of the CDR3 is TGTGCCAGCAGTTTCTATGGGGGGAAGTACAATGAGCAGTTCTTC.

CDR3 DNA: TGTGCCAGCAGTTACGGGCAGACCTACAATGAGCAGTTCTTC. Residues: CASSYGQTYNEQFF. V gene TRBV6-5 combines with J gene TRBJ2-1; D not resolved. Germline CDR1 and CDR2: MNHEY and SVGAGI. Between the trimmed V and J ends, which lost 2 bases and 2 bases, there was a span of 7 bases. The CDR3 spans 14 residues.

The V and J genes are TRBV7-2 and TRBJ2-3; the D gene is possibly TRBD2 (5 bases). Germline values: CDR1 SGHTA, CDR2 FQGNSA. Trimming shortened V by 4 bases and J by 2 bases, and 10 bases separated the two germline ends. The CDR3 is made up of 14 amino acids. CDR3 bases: TGTGCCAGCAGCTCCACTAGAGCCACAGATACGCAGTATTTT. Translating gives CASSSTRATDTQYF.

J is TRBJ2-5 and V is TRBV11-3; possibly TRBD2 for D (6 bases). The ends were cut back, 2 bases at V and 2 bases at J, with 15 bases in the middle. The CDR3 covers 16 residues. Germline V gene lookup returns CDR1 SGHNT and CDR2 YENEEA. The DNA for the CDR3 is TGTGCCAGCAGCTTATATGGGCTAGCGAAACAAGAGACCCAGTACTTC. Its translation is CASSLYGLAKQETQYF.

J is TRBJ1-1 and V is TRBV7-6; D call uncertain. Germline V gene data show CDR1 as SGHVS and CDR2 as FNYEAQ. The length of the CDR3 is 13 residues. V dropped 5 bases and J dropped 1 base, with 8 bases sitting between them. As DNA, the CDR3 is TGTGCCAGCAGCGTTGGAAGGAACACTGAAGCTTTCTTT. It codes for CASSVGRNTEAFF. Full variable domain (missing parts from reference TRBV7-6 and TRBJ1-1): GAGVSQSPRYKVTKRGQDVALRCDPISGHVSLYWYRQALGQGPEFLTYFNYEAQQDKSGLPNDRFSAERPEGSISTLTIQRTEQRDSAMYRCASSVGRNTEAFFGQGTRLTVV.

In nucleotides, the CDR3 is TGTGCCAGCAGCTTAGTGAAGTATTACAATGAGCAGTTCTTC. Translating it yields CASSLVKYYNEQFF. The rearrangement joins TRBV7-9 to TRBJ2-1; the D is unclear. Germline V gene lookup returns CDR1 SEHNR and CDR2 FQNEAQ (reference sequence). The CDR3 spans 14 residues. V was shortened by 1 base and J by 4 bases, with 8 bases between the two germline ends.

The CDR3, as DNA: TGTGCCAGCTCCGACACCAATCAGCCCCAGCATTTT. This gives the protein CASSDTNQPQHF. The chain couples TRBV18 to TRBJ1-5; no clear D. Germline loops: CDR1 KGHSH, CDR2 LQKENI. CDR3 length: 12 amino acids. V lost 6 bases and J 3 bases, leaving 6 bases between the germline ends.

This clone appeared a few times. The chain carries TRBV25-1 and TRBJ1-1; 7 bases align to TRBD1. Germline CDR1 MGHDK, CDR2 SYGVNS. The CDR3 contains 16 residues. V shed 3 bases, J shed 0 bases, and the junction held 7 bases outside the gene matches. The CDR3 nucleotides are TGTGCCAGCAGTGACCGTCACAGGGGTATGAACACTGAAGCTTTCTTT. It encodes CASSDRHRGMNTEAFF.

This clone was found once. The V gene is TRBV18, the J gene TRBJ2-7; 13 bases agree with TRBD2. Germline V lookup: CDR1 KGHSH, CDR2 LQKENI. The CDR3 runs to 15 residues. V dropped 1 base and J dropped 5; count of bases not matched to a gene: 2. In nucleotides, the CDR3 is TGTGCCAGCTCACCACGGACTAGCGGGAGCAACGAGCAGTACTTC. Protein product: CASSPRTSGSNEQYF. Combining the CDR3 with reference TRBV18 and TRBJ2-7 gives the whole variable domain NAGVMQNPRHLVRRRGQEARLRCSPMKGHSHVYWYRQLPEEGLKFMVYLQKENIIDESGMPKERFSAEFPKEGPSILRIQQVVRGDSAAYFCASSPRTSGSNEQYFGPGTRLTVT.

The CDR3 sequence: CASSGLYSPNNEQFF. The CDR3 DNA reads TGTGCCAGCAGCGGATTATACTCCCCTAACAATGAGCAGTTCTTC. The rearrangement joins TRBV2 to TRBJ2-1, with D hard to call. Germline CDR1 reads SNHLY; CDR2 reads FYNNEI. The CDR3 covers 15 residues. Trimming removed 6 bases from V and 5 bases from J, with 17 bases in between.

DNA of the CDR3: TGCAGCGCACAAGCGGGAGGGTACACAGATACGCAGTATTTT. Encoded protein: CSAQAGGYTDTQYF. This chain uses TRBV29-1 with TRBJ2-3; 10 bases fit TRBD2. The CDR3 is 14 amino acids. The V and J ends lost 7 bases and 2 bases, in that order; junction bases with no gene match: 6. In germline, CDR1 is SQVTM, CDR2 ANQGSEA.

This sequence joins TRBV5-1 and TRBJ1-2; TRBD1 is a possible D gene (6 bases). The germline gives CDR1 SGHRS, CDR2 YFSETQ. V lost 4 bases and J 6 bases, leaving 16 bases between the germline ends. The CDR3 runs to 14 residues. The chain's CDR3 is CASSPARGANGYTF. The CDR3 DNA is TGCGCCAGCAGCCCAGCACGGGGGGCTAATGGCTACACCTTC.

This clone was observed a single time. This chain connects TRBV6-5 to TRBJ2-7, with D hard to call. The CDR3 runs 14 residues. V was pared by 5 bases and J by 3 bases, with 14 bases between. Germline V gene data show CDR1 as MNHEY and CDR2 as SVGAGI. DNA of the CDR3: TGTGCCAGCAGTCTCCAGAGGACCGGCTACGAGCAGTACTTC. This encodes CASSLQRTGYEQYF.

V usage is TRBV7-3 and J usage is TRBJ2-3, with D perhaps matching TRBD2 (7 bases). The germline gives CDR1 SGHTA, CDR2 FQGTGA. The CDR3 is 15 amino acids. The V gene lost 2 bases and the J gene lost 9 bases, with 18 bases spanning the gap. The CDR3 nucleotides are TGTGCCAGCAGCTTATCCGCGGGGGCCCCTGGAACGCAGTATTTT. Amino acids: CASSLSAGAPGTQYF. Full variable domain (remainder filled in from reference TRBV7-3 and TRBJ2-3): GAGVSQTPSNKVTEKGKYVELRCDPISGHTALYWYRQSLGQGPEFLIYFQGTGAADDSGLPNDRFFAVRPEGSVSTLKIQRTERGDSAVYLCASSLSAGAPGTQYFGPGTRLTVL.

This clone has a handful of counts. CDR3 in amino acids: CASSQELLETDTQYF. The CDR3 DNA sequence: TGTGCCAGCAGCCAAGAGCTCCTAGAAACAGATACGCAGTATTTT. The J gene is TRBJ2-3, the V gene TRBV4-2; D not certain. Germline V CDR1 and CDR2: LGHNA, YNFKEQ. The CDR3 totals 15 residues. V was shortened by 0 bases and J by 3 bases, with 10 bases between the two germline ends.

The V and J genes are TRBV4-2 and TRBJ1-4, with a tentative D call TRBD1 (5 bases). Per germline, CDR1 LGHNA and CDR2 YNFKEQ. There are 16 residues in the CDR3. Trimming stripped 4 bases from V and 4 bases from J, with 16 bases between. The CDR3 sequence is CASSPAVGEGNEKLFF. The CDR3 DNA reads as TGTGCCAGCAGCCCAGCTGTGGGGGAGGGTAATGAAAAACTGTTTTTT.

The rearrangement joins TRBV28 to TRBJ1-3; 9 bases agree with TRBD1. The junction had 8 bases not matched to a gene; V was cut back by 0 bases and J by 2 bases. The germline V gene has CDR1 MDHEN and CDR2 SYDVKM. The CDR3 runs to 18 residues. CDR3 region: CASSLWGQGGVPGNTIYF. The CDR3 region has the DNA TGTGCCAGCAGTTTATGGGGACAGGGTGGAGTTCCTGGAAACACCATATATTTT. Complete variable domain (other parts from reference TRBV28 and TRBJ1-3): DVKVTQSSRYLVKRTGEKVFLECVQDMDHENMFWYRQDPGLGLRLIYFSYDVKMKEKGDIPEGYSVSREKKERFSLILESASTNQTSMYLCASSLWGQGGVPGNTIYFGEGSWLTVV.